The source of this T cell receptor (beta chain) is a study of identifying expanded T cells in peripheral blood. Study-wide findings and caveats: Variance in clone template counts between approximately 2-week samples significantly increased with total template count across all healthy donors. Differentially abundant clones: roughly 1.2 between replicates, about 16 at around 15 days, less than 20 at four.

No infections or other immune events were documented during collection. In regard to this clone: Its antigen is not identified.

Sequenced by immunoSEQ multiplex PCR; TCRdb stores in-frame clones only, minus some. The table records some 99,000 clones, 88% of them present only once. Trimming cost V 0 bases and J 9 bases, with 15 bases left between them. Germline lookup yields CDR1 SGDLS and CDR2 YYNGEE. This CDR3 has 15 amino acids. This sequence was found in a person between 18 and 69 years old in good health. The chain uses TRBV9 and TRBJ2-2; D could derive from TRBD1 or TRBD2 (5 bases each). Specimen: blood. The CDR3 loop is CASSVVGTPARELFF. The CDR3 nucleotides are TGTGCCAGCAGCGTAGTGGGGACGCCGGCGAGGGAGCTGTTTTTT.